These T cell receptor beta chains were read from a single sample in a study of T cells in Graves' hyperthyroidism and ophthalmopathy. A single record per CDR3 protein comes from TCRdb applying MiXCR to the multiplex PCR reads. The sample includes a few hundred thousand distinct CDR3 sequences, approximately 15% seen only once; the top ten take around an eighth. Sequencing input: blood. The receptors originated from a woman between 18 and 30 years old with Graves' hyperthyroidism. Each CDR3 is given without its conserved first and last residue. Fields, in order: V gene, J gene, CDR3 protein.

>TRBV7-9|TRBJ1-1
ASSPRDSRSEAF
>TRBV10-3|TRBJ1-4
AISEYGTDNEKLF
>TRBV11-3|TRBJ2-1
ASSLASGIGNEQF
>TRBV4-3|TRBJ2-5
ASSQEIGRPNEAQY
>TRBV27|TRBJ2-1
ASSLIGTEENEQF
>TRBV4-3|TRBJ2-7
ASSQLTGYEQY
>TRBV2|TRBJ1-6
ASSRGLGINSPLH
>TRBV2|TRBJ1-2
ASSENPGTIYGYT
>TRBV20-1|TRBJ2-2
SARGVGLDTGELF
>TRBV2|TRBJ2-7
ASSEDRGLAGGRIYEQY
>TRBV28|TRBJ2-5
ASSPARDRGETQY
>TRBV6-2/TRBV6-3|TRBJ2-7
ASIMDRGSYEQY
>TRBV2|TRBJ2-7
ASRPGLASEQY
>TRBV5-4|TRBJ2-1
ASSLAWRGGFNEQF
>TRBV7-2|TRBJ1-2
ASSFPGGVGVRGYT
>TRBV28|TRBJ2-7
ASSLLTDSYEQY
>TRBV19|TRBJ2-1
ASIGRLAGNNEQF
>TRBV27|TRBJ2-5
ASSLRDRRGSQETQY
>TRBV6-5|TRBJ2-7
ASSWGRNEQY
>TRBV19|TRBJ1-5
ASSLRPPRLSNQPQH
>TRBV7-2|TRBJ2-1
ASSLVRDANEQF
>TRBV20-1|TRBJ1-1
SARREMVTEAF
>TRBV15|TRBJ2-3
ATSRRLEPGGSNTQY
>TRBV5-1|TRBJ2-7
ASSAGQGSLVFSYEQY
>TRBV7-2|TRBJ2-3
ASSSGSTDTQY
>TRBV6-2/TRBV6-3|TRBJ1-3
ASSYSNPPNDSGNTIY
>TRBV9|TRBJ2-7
ASSASGRGYEQY
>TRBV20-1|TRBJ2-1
SARRLAGILYNEQF
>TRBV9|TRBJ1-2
ASSVGTGRLGYT
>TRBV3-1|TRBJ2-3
ASSQDTHSGKSDTQY
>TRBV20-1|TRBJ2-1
SARLAGSDYNEQF
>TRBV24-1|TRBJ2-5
ATSVPGDVGETQY